This T cell receptor beta chain is drawn from a study of blood T cell repertoires in COVID-19. The V gene lost 3 bases and the J gene lost 5 bases, with 10 bases spanning the gap. CDR3 length: 13 residues. Germline assignment: CDR1 MDHEN and CDR2 SYDVKM. Original methodology: How many nucleated cells were present was estimated from reference gene primer amplification. Sequencing was performed with immunoSEQ multiplex PCR; in TCRdb, only in-frame clones are kept and a portion is missing. Clone size and the V and J calls come from that table; the DNA yielded D and trimming. The repertoire holds 250,000 to 300,000 clones, with nearly 90% as singletons.

Sequencing input: peripheral blood. The V call is TRBV28, the J call TRBJ1-2; tentative D call: TRBD1 (5 bases). This clonotype was sampled from a woman aged 40 to 55 who had recovered from COVID-19. The CDR3 here is CASSLNSGYGYTF. Here the CDR3 DNA reads TGTGCCAGCAGTTTGAATTCAGGGTATGGCTACACCTTC.